This T cell receptor beta chain comes out of a study of identifying expanded T cells in peripheral blood. The data were produced by immunoSEQ multiplex PCR, yet TCRdb's version contains in-frame clones alone and is incomplete. The table records approximately 120,000 clones, about four fifths of them present only once. Comments on this clone: The antigen remains undetermined.

Trimming cost V 2 bases and J 2 bases, with 10 bases left between them. From germline, CDR1 is MNHEY and CDR2 SVGAGI. This CDR3 has 15 residues. Study-wide points: Over approximately two and four weeks, about 15 and 19 clones changed, versus more than 1 between replicates. Clone count variance between approximately 2-week samples rose with total template count.

During the collection period, no donor immune events like infections were recorded. The gene calls are TRBV6-5 and TRBJ1-3; D may be TRBD1 (5 bases). The receptor comes from a person between 18 and 75 years old in good health. The source material was blood. The CDR3 sequence is CASSYGSGAGNTIYF. In nucleotides, the CDR3 is TGTGCCAGCAGTTACGGATCGGGGGCTGGAAACACCATATATTTT.